This TCR beta chain stems from a study of persistence of HIV-infected CD4 T cells (dated by TCRdb to 2018 to 2021). Describing the broader study: CMV- and HIV-1 Gag-responding CD4+ T cells were isolated from ART-treated individuals so that antigen-driven clonal expansion of HIV-1-infected cells could be examined. Participants had been on suppressive ART for a median of 8 years. Peripheral blood samples of up to 180 mL were obtained at multiple time points, with the exception of a couple of participants, for whom leukapheresis was performed at a single time point. TCRbeta sequencing assessed the clonality of all cells in each sorted population, while proviral sequencing assessed the clonality of infected cells. The TCR cluster analysis across participants included eight or nine participants for CMV and 6 or 7 participants for Gag.

CDR1 and CDR2 (SGHKS, YYEKEE) derive from the germline V gene (reference sequence). V sheds 3 bases and J sheds 4 bases, leaving 14 bases between their ends. Counted from cysteine to phenylalanine, this CDR3 has 15 amino acids. Left in the record is the CDR3 DNA by itself, 45 bases read in frame from the first base. TCRbeta repertoires were sequenced from genomic DNA with the immunoSEQ hsTCRB assay version 4 in survey mode. Genomic DNA was diluted to roughly 10 ng/uL, and up to 1 ug per sample was used for TCRbeta sequencing. The study's own analysis went as follows. TCRbeta data analysis was done in ImmunoSeq Analyzer 3.0, and diversity was calculated on productive nucleotide rearrangements. Using the Immunarch R package, lower-bound TCR diversity was estimated with the improved Chao index and clonality was estimated with the Gini coefficient. Different nucleotide rearrangements encoding the same CDR3beta amino acid sequence were treated as distinct clonotypes. TCRbeta sequences significantly enriched in antigen-responding cells relative to anti-CD3/anti-CD28-activated cells were identified by differential abundance analysis. GLIPH2 grouped TCRs by predicted peptide-MHC specificity, both within each participant and across combined participant data sets. Entries here come from immuneACCESS through TCRdb and include only in-frame sequences with V and J called. Some clones fail to appear in such tables; in the studies checked, an unresolved V gene covers under half of the shortfall, and the cause of the remainder is unknown. V and J calls and clone size are given by that table; D and trimming were obtained from the DNA. This sample has roughly 60,000 clones in its table, and under 80% of those were observed once. 1.5% to 2% of the sample is held by the ten biggest clonotypes.

This sample's treatment or condition label indicates: suppressive antiretroviral therapy. A pool of overlapping HIV-1 Gag 15-mer peptides was used at approximately 0.93 ug per peptide per mL for cell stimulation. Memory populations depleted of antigen-responding cells were obtained by sorting nonresponding CD40L-negative CD69-negative CD45RO-high memory CD4+ T cells. Participants were HIV-1-infected adults who started suppressive ART during chronic infection. Participants had undetectable plasma HIV-1 RNA below 50 copies/mL for at least 4 years. To be included, a participant needed positive CMV serology and a CD4+ T cell count above 400 cells/uL. Before stimulation, PBMCs were isolated using density centrifugation and then depleted of CD8+ T cells. CD8-depleted PBMCs were stimulated for roughly 20 hours with anti-CD28/CD49d costimulation, CD40-blocking antibody and enfuvirtide to prevent new infections. Cell sorting was performed on a Beckman Coulter MoFlo Legacy or XDP sorter, and dead cells were excluded with propidium iodide. The QIAamp DNA Mini Kit was used for genomic DNA extraction from samples above one million cells, and the Quick-DNA Microprep Kit was used otherwise.

There are a few counts of this clone. The antigen it recognizes is unknown. No much larger clone is present one base from it, and per-base qualities are unavailable. What the work shows at the level of the full study, not this receptor alone: TCRbeta richness in CMV- and Gag-responding cells was significantly lower than in anti-CD3/anti-CD28-responding cells; CMV-responding cells had higher oligoclonality than CD3/CD28-stimulated and Gag-responding cells. Few individuals were included in the study, and only a limited range of antigens was tested. Bulk TCR analyses could not be restricted to the rare CMV-responding cells that actually carried HIV-1 proviruses. Enrichment of degenerate expanded CDR3beta sequences was found in antigen-responding cells, suggesting convergent selection of CD4+ responses to CMV and Gag. Within the same sorted populations, how oligoclonal the TCRs were correlated with how oligoclonal the proviruses were.

The material sequenced was CD4+ T cells sorted from PBMCs after approximately 20-hour stimulation, taken from a patient who received antiretroviral therapy. In the paper's terms, the cell subset or site label means: CD40L-CD69- CD45RO-high memory CD4 T cells not responding to Gag peptides. The rearrangement joined TRBV5-5 to TRBJ1-5, and TRBD1 may be the D gene, going by 5 matching bases. The source is an adult man with HIV who was CMV-seropositive. Here is the DNA: TGTGCCAGCAGCTGGTCCAGGGACGTAAATCAGCCCCAGCATTTT. This encodes CASSWSRDVNQPQHF.